The 14 T cell receptor beta chains below were found in one sample sequenced in a study of blood T cell repertoires in COVID-19. Profiling relied on immunoSEQ multiplex PCR, and the TCRdb table lists in-frame clones only, not all of them. Of about 140,000 clones detected, just under 90% appear once; the ten largest clones hold about 11%. The sequencing sample was made of peripheral blood. The origin of the receptors is a woman of 80 years or more with acute or convalescent COVID-19.

The chain joins TRBV6-5 to TRBJ2-1; 7 bases agree with TRBD1. This CDR3 region has 13 residues. V shed 7 bases, J shed 0 bases, and the junction held 0 bases outside the gene matches. CDR1 is MNHEY and CDR2 is SVGAGI in the germline V gene. The CDR3 here is CASTGGSYNEQFF. CDR3 sequence (DNA): TGTGCCAGCACAGGGGGCTCCTACAATGAGCAGTTCTTC.

J is TRBJ1-1 and V is TRBV2; TRBD1 matches at 7 bases. The V gene end was trimmed by 4 bases and the J gene end by 7 bases; junction bases not matched to a gene: 6. CDR1 and CDR2 from the germline V gene are SNHLY and FYNNEI. The CDR3 consists of 13 residues. Written as DNA, the CDR3 is TGTGCCAGCAGTGGGCAGGGGGGTGATGAAGCTTTCTTT. As protein: CASSGQGGDEAFF.

The V call is TRBV7-8, the J call TRBJ1-2; 7 bases are shared with TRBD1. The germline V gene encodes CDR1 SGHVS and CDR2 FQNEAQ. The CDR3 sequence is 16 residues long. V gave up 5 bases and J gave up 4 bases; unmatched junction bases: 13. The CDR3 coding sequence is TGTGCCAGCAGCGTAACGACACAGGGGACGGGCTATGGCTACACCTTC. As protein: CASSVTTQGTGYGYTF.

This chain uses TRBV6-6 with TRBJ1-4; perhaps TRBD1 as D (5 bases). V was cut by 6 bases and J by 7 bases, with 18 bases left in between. Per germline, CDR1 MNHNY and CDR2 SVGAGI (reference sequence). The CDR3 covers 15 residues. The chain's CDR3 is CASSPEKLGGEKLFF. CDR3 DNA sequence: TGTGCCAGCAGCCCCGAAAAACTGGGGGGTGAAAAACTGTTTTTT.

The rearrangement uses TRBV5-1 and TRBJ2-5, with TRBD1 matching over 7 bases. The CDR3 has 14 amino acids. V lost 0 bases and J lost 5; bases outside the gene matches: 4. Germline V gives CDR1 SGHRS, CDR2 YFSETQ. The CDR3 nucleotides are TGCGCCAGCAGCTTGGGCAGGGGGTCGGAGACCCAGTACTTC. Translated: CASSLGRGSETQYF.

V gene TRBV5-1 combines with J gene TRBJ1-6; tentatively, D is TRBD1 (5 bases). V was cut by 0 bases and J by 10 bases, with 14 bases left in between. Germline CDR1 SGHRS, CDR2 YFSETQ. The CDR3 is 15 residues long. CDR3 amino acids: CASSLAEGARSPLHF. The CDR3 DNA reads as TGCGCCAGCAGCTTGGCCGAAGGGGCTAGGTCACCCCTCCACTTT.

The genes are TRBV4-3 and TRBJ1-3, with unresolved D. V was shortened by 1 base and J by 4 bases, with 5 bases between the two germline ends. Germline CDR1 LGHNA, CDR2 YSLEER. CDR3 length: 13 amino acids. CDR3 DNA: TGCGCCAGCAGCCAAGGCAGGGGAAACACCATATATTTT. Translating it yields CASSQGRGNTIYF.

This clone showed up many times. The J gene is TRBJ2-1, the V gene TRBV30, with TRBD1 matching over 9 bases. CDR1 is GTSNPN and CDR2 is SVGIG in the germline V gene (reference sequence). The CDR3 is 13 amino acids. The V segment lost 7 bases and the J segment 9 bases; nucleotides outside the gene matches: 10. This CDR3 is CASRDRDMVEQFF. Written as DNA, the CDR3 is TGTGCCTCCCGGGACAGGGATATGGTTGAGCAGTTCTTC.

The chain has TRBV7-9 and TRBJ2-1; D not resolved. Germline values: CDR1 SEHNR, CDR2 FQNEAQ (reference sequence). The CDR3 has 14 amino acids. Trimming removed 2 bases at V and 4 bases at J, with 9 bases between. CDR3 sequence: CASSLTLGYNEQFF. CDR3 bases: TGTGCCAGCAGCTTAACCCTCGGTTACAATGAGCAGTTCTTC.

The rearrangement uses TRBV5-6 and TRBJ1-1; D unresolved. Trimming shortened V by 0 bases and J by 2 bases, and 8 bases separated the two germline ends. Germline CDR1 reads SGHDT; CDR2 reads YYEEEE. The CDR3 is made up of 14 amino acids. This CDR3 reads CASSLVGSNTEAFF. As DNA, the CDR3 is TGTGCCAGCAGCTTGGTTGGCTCTAACACTGAAGCTTTCTTT.

J is TRBJ2-3 and V is TRBV3-1 (or the pseudogene TRBV3-2), with 12 bases that match TRBD2. V gave up 4 bases and J gave up 4 bases; unmatched junction bases: 6. This CDR3 is built from 16 residues. Germline assignment: CDR1 LGHDT and CDR2 YNNKEL (reference sequence). The CDR3 region is CASSLLAGGFSDTQYF. CDR3 bases: TGTGCCAGCAGCCTACTAGCGGGGGGATTTTCAGATACGCAGTATTTT.

Only one count was recorded for this clone. The rearrangement uses TRBV18 and TRBJ1-1; D is unresolved. Trimming took 3 bases from V and 1 from J, leaving 15 bases between them. This CDR3 comprises 16 residues. CDR1 is KGHSH and CDR2 is LQKENI in the germline V gene. CDR3 region: CASSPFLEAPNTEAFF. The CDR3 nucleotides read TGTGCCAGCTCACCGTTCCTAGAGGCCCCGAACACTGAAGCTTTCTTT. Together with reference TRBV18 and TRBJ1-1, the CDR3 gives the full variable domain: NAGVMQNPRHLVRRRGQEARLRCSPMKGHSHVYWYRQLPEEGLKFMVYLQKENIIDESGMPKERFSAEFPKEGPSILRIQQVVRGDSAAYFCASSPFLEAPNTEAFFGQGTRLTVV.

V usage is TRBV7-8 and J usage is TRBJ2-5; D perhaps matches TRBD2 (5 bases). Trimming cost V 5 bases and J 2 bases, with 12 bases left between them. The CDR3 runs 14 residues. Germline V lookup: CDR1 SGHVS, CDR2 FQNEAQ. CDR3 DNA: TGTGCCAGCAGCCGAGAGCGGTCACAAGAGACCCAGTACTTC. As protein: CASSRERSQETQYF.

V is TRBV7-9 and J is TRBJ1-2; 10 bases agree with TRBD1. The germline V gene has CDR1 SEHNR and CDR2 FQNEAQ (reference sequence). The junction had 6 bases not matched to a gene; V was cut back by 5 bases and J by 3 bases. The CDR3 loop spans 15 amino acids. In DNA form, the CDR3 reads TGTGCCAGCAGCCTGGACAGGGGGGGAGACTATGGCTACACCTTC. This gives the protein CASSLDRGGDYGYTF.